The 6 T cell receptor beta chains below were found in one sample sequenced in a study of identical twins. One entry per CDR3 protein, called by TCRdb with MiXCR from the 5' RACE reads. The sample shows some 440,000 distinct CDR3 sequences, roughly a quarter of them seen only once. Another study also made use of these data, one on T cells expressing NK-cell markers.

The sequenced sample consisted of CD4+ T cells sorted from blood. These receptors originate from a woman under 30 in good health.

This clonotype has just one count. V gene TRBV20-1 combines with J gene TRBJ2-7, with a tentative D call TRBD1 (7 bases). This CDR3 region has 17 residues. Per the germline V gene, CDR1 is DFQATT and CDR2 is SNEGSKA (reference sequence). The V end was cut by 4 bases, the J end by 2 bases, with 24 bases between. In nucleotides, the CDR3 is TGCAGTGCTACCCCCAGGGGGGAGCAGGTTCCTCCCTACGAGCAGTACTTC. Translating gives CSATPRGEQVPPYEQYF.

The chain recombines TRBV29-1 with TRBJ2-1; tentatively, D is TRBD1 (7 bases). CDR1 SQVTM and CDR2 ANQGSEA come from the germline V gene. V was clipped by 4 bases and J by 3 bases, with 19 bases between them. This CDR3 has 16 amino acids. CDR3 nucleotide sequence: TGCAGCGTTGTTCAAGATCGGAGGGGGCTCTACAATGAGCAGTTCTTC. It specifies CSVVQDRRGLYNEQFF.

Ten or more counts support this clonotype. The rearrangement uses TRBV9 and TRBJ1-5; D is unresolved. The V end was cut by 4 bases, the J end by 6 bases, with 8 bases between. The germline gives CDR1 SGDLS, CDR2 YYNGEE. The CDR3 is made up of 12 amino acids. The CDR3 DNA reads TGTGCCAGCAGCCGTCCAGGTCAGCCCCAGCATTTT. Protein sequence: CASSRPGQPQHF.

J is TRBJ2-2 and V is TRBV6-2 or TRBV6-3; D unclear. The CDR3 loop spans 14 amino acids. V was pared by 11 bases and J by 7 bases, with 20 bases between. The germline CDR1 and CDR2 sequences are MNHEY and SVGEGT. In DNA, the CDR3 is TGTGCCGTCATTGGCACCCGGTTGCGCGGGGAGCTGTTTTTT. Translated: CAVIGTRLRGELFF.

This clonotype was seen repeatedly, ten times or more. V gene TRBV5-4 combines with J gene TRBJ2-5, with D tentatively TRBD1 (6 bases). V was shortened by 2 bases and J by 4 bases, with 12 bases between the two germline ends. This CDR3 is built from 14 residues. CDR1 is SGHNT and CDR2 is YYREEE in the germline V gene (reference sequence). CDR3 residues: CASSLNRDLETQYF. The DNA of the CDR3 is TGTGCCAGCAGCTTAAACAGGGATTTAGAGACCCAGTACTTC.

The rearrangement uses TRBV7-2 and TRBJ2-5, with 9 positions matching TRBD2. After removal of 0 bases from V and 5 bases from J, the junction contained 1 base not matched to a gene. CDR3 length: 14 residues. Germline loops: CDR1 SGHTA, CDR2 FQGNSA. Here the CDR3 reads CASSLATSGETQYF. For the CDR3, the DNA is TGTGCCAGCAGCTTAGCAACTAGCGGGGAGACCCAGTACTTC.